These 10 T cell receptor beta chains share one sample of origin, sequenced in a study of cytomegalovirus exposure and HLA in healthy donors. Amplification used 60 Vbeta primers and 13 Jbeta primers. The assay was immunoSEQ multiplex PCR, and TCRdb's table has in-frame clones only and misses some. The table has 150,000 to 200,000 clones, approximately 65% seen once. The sequencing sample was made of PBMCs. These receptors were taken from a man in his forties or fifties in good health and CMV-seronegative.

In its sample, this clone was seen once. The gene calls are TRBV4-2 and TRBJ2-1; 7 nucleotides match TRBD2. CDR1 and CDR2 from the germline V gene are LGHNA and YNFKEQ. V trimming: 4 bases; J trimming: 4 bases; junction bases outside the gene matches: 10. There are 16 residues in the CDR3. CDR3 DNA: TGTGCCAGCAGCCTACCCGGACCGGGAGGATACAATGAGCAGTTCTTC. It translates to CASSLPGPGGYNEQFF.

The J gene is TRBJ1-1, the V gene TRBV4-2; TRBD1 agrees at 7 bases. V shed 4 bases and J 5 bases; nucleotides not matched to a gene: 13. Germline values: CDR1 LGHNA, CDR2 YNFKEQ. The CDR3 runs to 16 residues. The CDR3 DNA sequence: TGTGCCAGCAGCCCGGCGGAGGGGGCAAGAGAAACTGAAGCTTTCTTT. It encodes CASSPAEGARETEAFF.

The V and J genes are TRBV5-4 and TRBJ2-5, with 10 bases that match TRBD2. J was trimmed by 3 bases and V by 4 bases; bases with no gene match: 6. This CDR3 is built from 15 residues. Germline CDR1 is SGHNT and CDR2 is YYREEE (reference sequence). This CDR3 is CASSLAGVLEETQYF. Written as DNA, the CDR3 is TGTGCCAGCAGCCTAGCGGGAGTATTAGAAGAGACCCAGTACTTC.

V and J are TRBV7-8 and TRBJ1-5, with 9 bases lining up with TRBD1. The ends lost 5 bases at V and 3 bases at J; junction bases unmatched: 5. This CDR3 has 15 residues. Germline V gene data show CDR1 as SGHVS and CDR2 as FQNEAQ. The CDR3 nucleotides are TGTGCCAGCAGCCTCCGGGACAGGGACAATCAGCCCCAGCATTTT. It codes for CASSLRDRDNQPQHF.

Concerning this clone: The junction does not match germline at one end; this may be a read error. The chain uses TRBV29-1 and TRBJ2-2; 9 nucleotides align to TRBD1. The CDR3 covers 17 residues. CDR1 is SQVTM, CDR2 ANQGSEA, per germline. CDR3 amino acids: CSVKEGGDRGSTGELFF. CDR3 bases: TGCAGCGTTAAAGAGGGGGGAGACAGGGGGAGCACCGGGGAGCTGTTTTTT.

The V call is TRBV27, the J call TRBJ1-2; TRBD1 aligns across 7 bases. Per the germline V gene, CDR1 is MNHEY and CDR2 is SMNVEV (reference sequence). The CDR3 loop spans 14 amino acids. V shed 5 bases and J 3 bases; nucleotides not matched to a gene: 6. The CDR3: CASSPSDRYYGYTF. The CDR3 DNA reads as TGTGCCAGCAGTCCCTCGGACAGGTACTATGGCTACACCTTC.

The rearrangement uses TRBV18 and TRBJ2-7, with a tentative D call TRBD1 (5 bases). Germline values: CDR1 KGHSH, CDR2 LQKENI. Trimming removed 3 bases at V and 2 bases at J, with 14 bases between. CDR3 length: 15 amino acids. In DNA, the CDR3 is TGTGCCAGCTCACCGGAGTCAAGGGGTACCTACGAGCAGTACTTC. This encodes CASSPESRGTYEQYF. The complete variable domain, with remaining parts taken from reference TRBV18 and TRBJ2-7, reads NAGVMQNPRHLVRRRGQEARLRCSPMKGHSHVYWYRQLPEEGLKFMVYLQKENIIDESGMPKERFSAEFPKEGPSILRIQQVVRGDSAAYFCASSPESRGTYEQYFGPGTRLTVT.

J is TRBJ2-5 and V is TRBV6-1; D uncertain. The CDR3 consists of 13 residues. The V end lost 6 bases, the J end lost 2 bases, and 10 bases lay between the germline ends. Germline V gene lookup returns CDR1 MNHNS and CDR2 SASEGT. CDR3 in DNA: TGTGCCAGCAGACGAGAACTTCAAGAGACCCAGTACTTC. Residues: CASRRELQETQYF.

This rearrangement joins TRBV5-4 to TRBJ2-2; 12 bases map to TRBD2. The V gene end was trimmed by 0 bases and the J gene end by 9 bases; junction bases not matched to a gene: 9. CDR3 size: 17 residues. CDR1 is SGHNT and CDR2 is YYREEE in the germline V gene (reference sequence). Here the CDR3 DNA reads TGTGCCAGCAGCTTGGCTCTAGCGGGAGGGAAGAGTTGGGAGCTGTTTTTT. Its protein product is CASSLALAGGKSWELFF.

The gene calls are TRBV6-5 and TRBJ1-4, with TRBD1 matching over 7 bases. Trimming at V came to 8 bases and at J to 7 bases, leaving 10 bases not matched to a gene. The CDR3 has 14 residues. CDR1 MNHEY and CDR2 SVGAGI come from the germline V gene. Written as DNA, the CDR3 is TGTGCCAGCCGCCAGGGGGGATCGAGTGAAAAACTGTTTTTT. This translates into CASRQGGSSEKLFF.